This record concerns one T cell receptor beta chain sequence. Its antigen is unknown. Qualities for individual bases were not recorded, and no much larger clone is one base off. V loses 1 base of germline sequence and J loses 5 bases, and the interval between the two ends is 11 bases. Sequences SNHLY (CDR1) and FYNNEI (CDR2) are obtained from the germline V gene. Reading from cysteine to phenylalanine, the CDR3 counts 14 amino acids. Only CDR3 DNA remains: 42 bases, in frame from the first base. The sample comes from a study of vaccination effects on CD4 cells after COVID-19 (dated by TCRdb to between 2021 and 2024). Study-wide context: Across the study, the median time from the second dose to post-vaccine sampling was 72 days (range 14 to 241). SARS-CoV-2 spike-specific CD4+ TCR repertoires from before and after mRNA vaccination were compared in COVID-19 convalescent patients and in infection-naive vaccine recipients. A total of over nine COVID-19 convalescent patients and a few SARS-CoV-2-naive healthy vaccine recipients were included in the full study. In the study, cultures from other donors were sequenced using the Oncomine TCR Beta short-read assay on an Illumina iSeq 100. What the work shows at the level of the full study, not this receptor alone: The study was limited by a small number of convalescent patients and lacked early post-infection timepoints. At late post-vaccination timepoints, both infection-induced and vaccine-induced clones showed marked clonal contraction, consistent with waning T cell responses. In healthy vaccine recipients, vaccine-induced clones were almost all SARS-CoV-2 mono-reactive, with only 1 of 255 cross-reactive with common cold coronaviruses.

In the ViraFEST assay, PBMC were stimulated with viral peptide pools, and antigen-specific CD4+ T cell clonotypes were then identified by expansion using TCR sequencing. After 10 to 11 days of culture, CD4+ T cells were isolated with the EasySep CD4+ T cell isolation kit. Two doses of either the BNT162b2 or the mRNA-1273 mRNA SARS-CoV-2 vaccine were administered to participants. Healthy vaccine recipients had no prior SARS-CoV-2 infection, confirmed by negative nucleocapsid antibodies before and after vaccination. Each well held under 2.5 million PBMC cultured in IMDM containing approximately 5% human AB serum, roughly 9.6 IU/ml IL-2 and gentamicin, along with around 11 ug/ml peptides. Half of the culture medium was replaced with fresh IL-2-containing medium on days 3 and 7. Unless otherwise noted, each peptide stimulation condition was cultured in triplicate wells. Using Ficoll-Paque Plus gradient centrifugation, PBMC were separated from whole blood and then either used fresh or cryopreserved at -140C. The spike proteins of SARS-CoV-2 and of the common cold coronaviruses HCoV-NL63, HCoV-OC43 and HCoV-229E were spanned by overlapping peptide pools. The QIAamp micro DNA kit was used to extract genomic DNA from the cultured CD4+ T cells.

Library method: the immunoSEQ multiplex PCR assay. DNA from the CD4+ T cells that had been cultured and isolated underwent TCR beta CDR3 sequencing. The published analysis was carried out like this. Non-productive TCR sequences were discarded, and reads were trimmed to the CDR3 region, with only CDR3s of 7 or more amino acids retained. The MANAFEST web app was used to identify antigen-specific clonotypes by comparing expansion in peptide wells with expansion in reference cultures. Positive clones required FDR<0.05 expansion versus reference and all other wells, odds ratio above 5, and frequency above 0.1% in two replicate wells. Clonotypes significantly expanded in SARS-CoV-2 spike wells and in at least one common cold coronavirus spike condition were defined as cross-reactive. Using the stringdist R package, CDR3 similarity was measured by Levenshtein distance, and unrooted trees were constructed with ape in R 3.6.1. The source is immuneACCESS, and TCRdb retained only in-frame sequences with V and J called. Part of the clones is not carried over; for the studies checked, unresolved V genes explain less than half of this, and the remainder is unexplained. V, J and clone size are those of that table, while D and trimming were read from the DNA. The sample yields tens of thousands of clones; around 81% were counted once. The leading ten clones occupy about 1.2% of the sample.

This sample comprised CD4+ T cells from PBMCs cultured with HCoV-229E spike peptides, obtained after COVID-19 vaccination. Interpreted using the paper, the cell subset or site label stands for: HCoV-229E spike overlapping peptide pool stimulation. The V and J genes are TRBV2 and TRBJ1-1, with no confident D gene call. The receptor was derived from a human donor who received a COVID-19 vaccine. In nucleotides, the sequence is TGTGCCAGCAGTGAAGATGGATTTCGGACTGAAGCTTTCTTT. Its product reads: CASSEDGFRTEAFF.